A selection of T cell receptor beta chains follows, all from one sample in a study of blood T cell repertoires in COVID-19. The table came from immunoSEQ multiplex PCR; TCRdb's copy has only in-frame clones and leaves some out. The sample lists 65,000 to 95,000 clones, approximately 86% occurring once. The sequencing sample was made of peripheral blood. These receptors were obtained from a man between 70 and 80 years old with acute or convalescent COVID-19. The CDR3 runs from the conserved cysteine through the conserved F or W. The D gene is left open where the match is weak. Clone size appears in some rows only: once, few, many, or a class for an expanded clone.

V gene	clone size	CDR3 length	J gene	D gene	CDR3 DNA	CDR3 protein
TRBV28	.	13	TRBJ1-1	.	TGTGCCACTTTAATGGGGGGGGACACTGAAGCTTTCTTT	CATLMGGDTEAFF
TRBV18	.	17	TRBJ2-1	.	TGTGCCAGCTCACCGTACCCCCGGGACTGGAGCTACAATGAGCAGTTCTTC	CASSPYPRDWSYNEQFF
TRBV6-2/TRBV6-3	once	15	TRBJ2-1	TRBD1	TGTGCCAGCAGTAAAAGTGGACAGGGGAAGAATGAGCAGTTCTTC	CASSKSGQGKNEQFF
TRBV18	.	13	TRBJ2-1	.	TGTGCCAGCTCACCCCCTACCTACAATGAGCAGTTCTTC	CASSPPTYNEQFF
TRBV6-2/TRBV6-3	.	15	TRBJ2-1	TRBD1	TGTGCCAGCAGTTACGTCCCGGGACAGGGCCATGAGCAGTTCTTC	CASSYVPGQGHEQFF
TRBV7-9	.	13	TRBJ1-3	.	TGTGCCAGCAGCATCCTAAACGGGGGCACCATATATTTT	CASSILNGGTIYF
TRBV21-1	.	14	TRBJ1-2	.	TGTGCCAGCAGCAATAGGGACACCGGTTATGGCTACACCTTC	CASSNRDTGYGYTF
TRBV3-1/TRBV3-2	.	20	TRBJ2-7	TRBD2	TGTGCCAGCAGCCAAGTCTTGGCTAGCGGGGGATCACCAAGCTCCTACGAGCAGTACTTC	CASSQVLASGGSPSSYEQYF
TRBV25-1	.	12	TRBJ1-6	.	TGTGCCAGCAGCGACAGCAATTCACCCCTCCACTTT	CASSDSNSPLHF
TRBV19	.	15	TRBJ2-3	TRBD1	TGTGCCAGTAGTACCGGACAGGGGTGGACAGATACGCAGTATTTT	CASSTGQGWTDTQYF
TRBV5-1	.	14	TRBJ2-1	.	TGCGCCAGCAGCTTGGCCAGATATGACAATGAGCAGTTCTTC	CASSLARYDNEQFF
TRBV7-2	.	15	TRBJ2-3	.	TGTGCCAGCAGCTTAGCTGGGCGGGCCACAGATACGCAGTATTTT	CASSLAGRATDTQYF
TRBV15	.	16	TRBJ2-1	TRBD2	TGTGCCACCAGCAGAGATCCCCTAGCGGGAGTTTTTGAGCAGTTCTTC	CATSRDPLAGVFEQFF
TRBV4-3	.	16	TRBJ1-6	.	TGCGCCAGCAGCCAAGAGACACAGGGTCAAAATTCACCCCTCCACTTT	CASSQETQGQNSPLHF
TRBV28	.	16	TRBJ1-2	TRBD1	TGTGCCAGCAGTTTTTTGGTAGGGACAGACAACTATGGCTACACCTTC	CASSFLVGTDNYGYTF
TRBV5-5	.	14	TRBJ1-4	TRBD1	TGTGCCAGCAGCTGGGGACAGCCTAATGAAAAACTGTTTTTT	CASSWGQPNEKLFF
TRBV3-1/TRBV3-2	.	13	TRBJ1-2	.	TGTGCCAGCAGCCCTAAACCTAACTATGGCTACACCTTC	CASSPKPNYGYTF
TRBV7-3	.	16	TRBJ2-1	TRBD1	TGTGCCAGCAGCTTTTTTCCCCCGGGACAGGGTCTTGAGCAGTTCTTC	CASSFFPPGQGLEQFF
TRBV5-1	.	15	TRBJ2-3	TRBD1	TGCGCCAGCAGCCTGGGACAGGGCCACACAGATACGCAGTATTTT	CASSLGQGHTDTQYF
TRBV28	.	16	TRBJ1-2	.	TGTGCCAGCAGTTTATCCCCCGGCGGGGCAGTCTATGGCTACACCTTC	CASSLSPGGAVYGYTF
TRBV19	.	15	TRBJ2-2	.	TGTGCCAGTAGTAAACCCGGACTGAACACCGGGGAGCTGTTTTTT	CASSKPGLNTGELFF
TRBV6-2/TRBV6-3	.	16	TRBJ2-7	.	TGTGCCAGCAGCCCCTGGTTTACAGGTTCCACCTACGAGCAGTACTTC	CASSPWFTGSTYEQYF
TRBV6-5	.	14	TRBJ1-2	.	TGTGCCAGCAGTTACTCGGGGGGGAACTATGGCTACACCTTC	CASSYSGGNYGYTF
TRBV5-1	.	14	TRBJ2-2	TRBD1	TGCGCCAGCAGCGCCTCAGGGGGCACCGGGGAGCTGTTTTTT	CASSASGGTGELFF
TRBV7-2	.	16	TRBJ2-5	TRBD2	TGTGCCAGCAGCCCTCGGCTAGCGGGGTGGCAAGAGACCCAGTACTTC	CASSPRLAGWQETQYF
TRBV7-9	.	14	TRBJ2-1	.	TGTGCCAGCAGACCCCTACTCTCCTACAATGAGCAGTTCTTC	CASRPLLSYNEQFF
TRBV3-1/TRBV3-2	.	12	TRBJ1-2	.	TGTGCCAGCAGCCAAGACAGCTATGGCTACACCTTC	CASSQDSYGYTF
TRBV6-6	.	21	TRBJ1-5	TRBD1	TGTGCCAGCAGTCCTGGGACAGGATATACTGAGGGCATTTATAGCAATCAGCCCCAGCATTTT	CASSPGTGYTEGIYSNQPQHF
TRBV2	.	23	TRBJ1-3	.	TGTGCCAGCAGTGAACCGGTGGACATCCCCTTTAGGGGTAACGAGAGTTCTGGAAACACCATATATTTT	CASSEPVDIPFRGNESSGNTIYF